Listed below are T cell receptor beta chains from one sample, sequenced in a study of cytomegalovirus exposure and HLA in healthy donors. Repertoires were generated with immunoSEQ multiplex PCR, while TCRdb's copy carries only in-frame clones and drops some. The sample lists about 130,000 clones, roughly 82% seen once, with 2% to 3% in the top ten. The sequenced sample consisted of PBMCs. The origin of the receptors is a man in his forties or fifties in good health and CMV-seronegative. CDR3s include the opening cysteine and the closing phenylalanine or tryptophan. D genes are given only for firm matches. Not all rows give a size; the values are once, few, many and, for expanded clones, a class.

>NA|TRBV5-4|TRBJ2-7|NA
TGTGCCAGCAGCTCCGGGACTTCCTACGAGCAGTACTTC
CASSSGTSYEQYF
>NA|TRBV13|TRBJ2-5|TRBD2
TGTGCCAGCAGCTTAGGCCTTTCGGCTAGCGGGGGGGCATGGGAGACCCAGTACTTC
CASSLGLSASGGAWETQYF
>NA|TRBV5-1|TRBJ1-4|NA
TGCGCCAGCAGCCGGACGGACAGTTCTAATGAAAAACTGTTTTTT
CASSRTDSSNEKLFF
>NA|TRBV19|TRBJ1-6|TRBD1
TGTGCCAGTAGTATCGGACAGGGTGGGTCATATAATTCACCCCTCCACTTT
CASSIGQGGSYNSPLHF
>NA|TRBV30|TRBJ1-2|TRBD1
TGTGCCTGGAGTGAACCGGACAGGGGAAACTATGGCTACACCTTC
CAWSEPDRGNYGYTF
>NA|TRBV6-5|TRBJ1-4|NA
TGTGCCAGCAGTTACCTCACTTCGGGGGGTGAAAAACTGTTTTTT
CASSYLTSGGEKLFF
>few|TRBV27|TRBJ1-5|NA
TGTGCCAGCAGCCTGTTCGGAGGTGGCGGCAATCAGCCCCAGCATTTT
CASSLFGGGGNQPQHF
>NA|TRBV7-9|TRBJ1-1|NA
TGTGCCAGCAGCTTAGCGTCCGCAGGGTGGGTCACTGAAGCTTTCTTT
CASSLASAGWVTEAFF
>NA|TRBV4-1|TRBJ2-7|TRBD2
TGCGCCAGCAGCCAAGGAACTAGCGGGGGCCACCTTGGGTACGAGCAGTACTTC
CASSQGTSGGHLGYEQYF
>NA|TRBV6-1|TRBJ1-1|TRBD1
TGTGCCAGCAGTTGGGACAGGGCTGACACTGAAGCTTTCTTT
CASSWDRADTEAFF
>NA|TRBV5-1|TRBJ2-2|TRBD1
TGCGCCAGCAGCTCGGGACAGGGGGACACCGGGGAGCTGTTTTTT
CASSSGQGDTGELFF
>NA|TRBV9|TRBJ2-7|TRBD1
TGTGCCAGCAGCCCTGGGACAGCACTTTCCTACGAGCAGTACTTC
CASSPGTALSYEQYF
>NA|TRBV5-1|TRBJ1-3|NA
TGCGCCAGCAGCGGGGACACCGGGGGAAACACCATATATTTT
CASSGDTGGNTIYF
>NA|TRBV19|TRBJ1-5|TRBD1
TGTGCCAGTAGTACCGCAGGGGGCGATCAGCCCCAGCATTTT
CASSTAGGDQPQHF
>NA|TRBV7-2|TRBJ1-5|NA
TGTGCCAGCAGCTTAGTACAGGGTCAGCCCCAGCATTTT
CASSLVQGQPQHF
>NA|TRBV9|TRBJ2-7|TRBD2
TGTGCCAGCAGCGCCAGCGGGGGGGACTACGAGCAGTACTTC
CASSASGGDYEQYF
>NA|TRBV18|TRBJ1-5|TRBD1
TGTGCCAGCTCACGAAAACAGGGGTTGGGCAATCAGCCCCAGCATTTT
CASSRKQGLGNQPQHF
>NA|TRBV27|TRBJ2-7|NA
TGTGCCAGCAGTTTAACAGGAACCTACGAGCAGTACTTC
CASSLTGTYEQYF
>NA|TRBV27|TRBJ2-7|NA
TGTGCCAGCAGTGGGGGGACAGTCTACGAGCAGTACTTC
CASSGGTVYEQYF
>once|TRBV10-3|TRBJ1-3|TRBD1
TGTGCCATCAGGAACGAGGGGGCCCCGTGGGGAAACACCATATATTTT
CAIRNEGAPWGNTIYF
>NA|TRBV5-1|TRBJ1-4|NA
TGCGCCAGCAGCTTGAACTCGCAGGGGTATGCTAATGAAAAACTGTTTTTT
CASSLNSQGYANEKLFF
>NA|TRBV7-4|TRBJ1-4|NA
TGTGCCAGCATCTCGCGGGGGAAGTTCACCGAAGGGTATGAAAAACTGTTTTTT
CASISRGKFTEGYEKLFF
>NA|TRBV5-1|TRBJ1-2|NA
TGCGCCAGCAGCTTGGGTCCGGGGTTGGCCGGTGGCTACACCTTC
CASSLGPGLAGGYTF
>NA|TRBV5-1|TRBJ2-2|NA
TGCGCCAGCAGGAAACAGCAGGGTGCCGGGGAGCTGTTTTTT
CASRKQQGAGELFF
>once|TRBV30|TRBJ1-2|NA
TGTGCCTGGGGGAGGGAGGGGCAGGGAATTGGCTACACCTTC
CAWGREGQGIGYTF
>NA|TRBV11-2|TRBJ2-7|TRBD1
TGTGCCAGCAGCACCAGGAGAGGGGACAGGCCCTGGAAGCAGTACTTC
CASSTRRGDRPWKQYF
>once|TRBV5-4|TRBJ1-2|NA
TGTGCCAGCAGCTTGGCCGGTTCAGGGTCGAACTATGGCTACACCTTC
CASSLAGSGSNYGYTF
>NA|TRBV6-5|TRBJ1-1|TRBD1
TGTGCCAGCAGTGACTACAGGGGGCGCGAAGCTTTCTTT
CASSDYRGREAFF
>NA|TRBV9|TRBJ2-1|TRBD1
TGTGCCAGCAGCGTCGGGACAGGGGGCTTCAATGAGCAGTTCTTC
CASSVGTGGFNEQFF
>NA|TRBV19|TRBJ1-1|TRBD1
TGTGCCAGTAGGGGAGCGCTACAGGGGTTGTCCCTTGAAGCTTTCTTT
CASRGALQGLSLEAFF
>NA|TRBV5-4|TRBJ1-3|NA
TGTGCCAGCAGCGGGGGCGGGGGGGGCCCATCGATCTCTGGAAACACCATATATTTT
CASSGGGGGPSISGNTIYF
>few|TRBV27|TRBJ2-7|TRBD2
TGTGCCAGCCGTTTGGCTAGCGGTTCCTACGAGCAGTACTTC
CASRLASGSYEQYF
>once|TRBV10-3|TRBJ1-6|TRBD1
TGTGCCACTAGGAGGGGGCGCAATTCACCCCTCCACTTT
CATRRGRNSPLHF
>few|TRBV7-9|TRBJ1-2|NA
TGTGCCAGCAGCTATGGGACTCCTAACTATGGCTACACCTTC
CASSYGTPNYGYTF
>few|TRBV5-1|TRBJ1-2|TRBD1
TGCGCCAGCAGGCTGGGACAGGGGATCTATGGCTACACCTTC
CASRLGQGIYGYTF
>NA|TRBV27|TRBJ1-2|NA
TGTGCCAGCAGTCGTCTTCCCGCTCCAGGGGTAGATTATGGCTACACCTTC
CASSRLPAPGVDYGYTF